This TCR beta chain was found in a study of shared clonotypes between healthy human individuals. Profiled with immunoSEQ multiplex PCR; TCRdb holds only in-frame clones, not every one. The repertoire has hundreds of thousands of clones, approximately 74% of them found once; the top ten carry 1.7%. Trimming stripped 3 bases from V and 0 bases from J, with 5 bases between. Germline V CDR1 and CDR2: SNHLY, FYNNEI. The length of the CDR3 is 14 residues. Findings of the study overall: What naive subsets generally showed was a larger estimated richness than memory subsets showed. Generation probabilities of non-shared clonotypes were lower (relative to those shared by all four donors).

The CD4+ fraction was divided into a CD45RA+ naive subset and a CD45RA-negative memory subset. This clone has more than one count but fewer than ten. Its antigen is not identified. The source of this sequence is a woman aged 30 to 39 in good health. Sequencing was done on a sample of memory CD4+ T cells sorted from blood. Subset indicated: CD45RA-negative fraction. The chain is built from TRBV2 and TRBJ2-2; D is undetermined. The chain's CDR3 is CASSEIANTGELFF. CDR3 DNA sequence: TGTGCCAGCAGTGAGATTGCGAACACCGGGGAGCTGTTTTTT.